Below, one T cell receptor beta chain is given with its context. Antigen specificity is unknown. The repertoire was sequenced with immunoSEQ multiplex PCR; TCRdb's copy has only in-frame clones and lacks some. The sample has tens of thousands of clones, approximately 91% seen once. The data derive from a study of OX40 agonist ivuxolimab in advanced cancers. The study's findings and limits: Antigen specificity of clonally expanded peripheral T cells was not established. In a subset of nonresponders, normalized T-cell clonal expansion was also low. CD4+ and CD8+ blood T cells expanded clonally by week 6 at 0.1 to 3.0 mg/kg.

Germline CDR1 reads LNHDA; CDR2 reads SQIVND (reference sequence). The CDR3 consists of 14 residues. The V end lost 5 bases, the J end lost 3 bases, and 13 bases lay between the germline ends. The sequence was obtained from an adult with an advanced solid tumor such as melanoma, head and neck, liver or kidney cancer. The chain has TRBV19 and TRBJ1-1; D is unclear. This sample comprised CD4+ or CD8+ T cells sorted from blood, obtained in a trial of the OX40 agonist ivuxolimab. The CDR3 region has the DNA TGTGCCAGTAGTCCCCCTTATTATGACACTGAAGCTTTCTTT. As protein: CASSPPYYDTEAFF. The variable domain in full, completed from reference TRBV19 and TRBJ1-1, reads DGGITQSPKYLFRKEGQNVTLSCEQNLNHDAMYWYRQDPGQGLRLIYYSQIVNDFQKGDIAEGYSVSREKKESFPLTVTSAQKNPTAFYLCASSPPYYDTEAFFGQGTRLTVV.